The 20 T cell receptor beta chains below were found in one sample sequenced in a study of cytomegalovirus exposure and HLA in healthy donors. The PCR was carried out with 60 Vbeta primers and 13 Jbeta primers. Here immunoSEQ multiplex PCR was the method, and the copy in TCRdb shows in-frame clones only, minus some. The data show 150,000 to 200,000 clones, just over 75% seen once. The sequenced sample consisted of PBMCs. Source of these receptors: a man aged 30 to 45 in good health and CMV-seronegative.

The V and J genes are TRBV7-9 and TRBJ1-1, with unresolved D. CDR1 and CDR2 from the germline V gene are SEHNR and FQNEAQ (reference sequence). The CDR3 totals 11 residues. Trimming took off 3 bases at V and 4 bases at J, with 3 bases between the two ends. In DNA, the CDR3 is TGTGCCAGCAGCTTCGGCACTGAAGCTTTCTTT. It is translated as CASSFGTEAFF.

V gene TRBV5-1 combines with J gene TRBJ1-3; D gene unclear. This CDR3 contains 16 residues. V lost 4 bases and J 0 bases, leaving 14 bases between the germline ends. The germline CDR1 and CDR2 sequences are SGHRS and YFSETQ. CDR3 sequence reads: CASSLGSLNSGNTIYF. CDR3 nucleotide sequence: TGCGCCAGCAGCCTGGGCAGTCTTAACTCTGGAAACACCATATATTTT. The variable domain in full, with the rest retrieved from reference TRBV5-1 and TRBJ1-3, is KAGVTQTPRYLIKTRGQQVTLSCSPISGHRSVSWYQQTPGQGLQFLFEYFSETQRNKGNFPGRFSGRQFSNSRSEMNVSTLELGDSALYLCASSLGSLNSGNTIYFGEGSWLTVV.

The chain combines TRBV7-9 with TRBJ1-3; tentatively, D is TRBD1 (6 bases). The length of the CDR3 is 14 residues. The germline gives CDR1 SEHNR, CDR2 FQNEAQ (reference sequence). V dropped 7 bases and J dropped 0 bases, with 10 bases sitting between them. CDR3 in amino acids: CASTRTDSGNTIYF. The CDR3 region has the DNA TGTGCCAGCACCCGGACAGACTCTGGAAACACCATATATTTT.

This clone was detected once. V usage is TRBV7-9 and J usage is TRBJ2-3; 9 nucleotides align to TRBD2. The CDR3 spans 17 residues. Germline assignment: CDR1 SEHNR and CDR2 FQNEAQ (reference sequence). V lost 0 bases, J lost 4 bases, and 8 bases stayed unmatched. The CDR3 region is CASSLALAGGPADTQYF. In DNA, the CDR3 is TGTGCCAGCAGCTTAGCGCTGGCGGGAGGGCCCGCAGATACGCAGTATTTT.

This clone was observed once. The chain carries TRBV21-1 and TRBJ2-7; the table's D call of TRBD2 was not tested on the DNA. TRBV21-1 is listed as a pseudogene. The CDR3 contains 14 residues. The DNA for the CDR3 is TGTGCCAGCAGTCGCCCCCGGGGATTCTGCGAGCAGTACTTC. Its translation is CASSRPRGFCEQYF.

In nucleotides, the CDR3 is TGTGCCATCAGTCCGGACAGGGGCACCCCCTACGAGCAGTACTTC. Residues: CAISPDRGTPYEQYF. V and J are TRBV10-3 and TRBJ2-7; 9 bases map to TRBD1. Germline lookup yields CDR1 ENHRY and CDR2 SYGVKD. This CDR3 comprises 15 residues. V gave up 5 bases and J gave up 2 bases; unmatched junction bases: 7.

The V gene is TRBV27, the J gene TRBJ2-7; D is unresolved. The V end lost 4 bases, the J end lost 9 bases, and 19 bases lay between the germline ends. This CDR3 is 14 amino acids long. Germline loops: CDR1 MNHEY, CDR2 SMNVEV (reference sequence). Written as DNA, the CDR3 is TGTGCCAGCAGTTGGCTCTCGTCCGAGGCTAGGCAGTACTTC. Residues: CASSWLSSEARQYF.

A note on this clone: Other nucleotide sequences from this sample produce the same CDR3. The chain recombines TRBV7-9 with TRBJ1-2, with TRBD1 matching 10 bases. J gave up 2 bases and V 4 bases, and 1 base lay outside the gene matches. The CDR3 extends over 14 amino acids. The V gene's germline CDR1 is SEHNR and CDR2 FQNEAQ (reference sequence). CDR3 DNA: TGTGCCAGCAGCTCGACAGGGGGCAACTATGGCTACACCTTC. Amino acids: CASSSTGGNYGYTF.

CDR3 in DNA: TGTGCCAGCAGCTTTACAGGGGTCAGATACGAGCAGTACTTC. Protein product: CASSFTGVRYEQYF. J is TRBJ2-7 and V is TRBV5-4, with TRBD1 matching over 7 bases. Germline CDR1 is SGHNT and CDR2 is YYREEE (reference sequence). This CDR3 region has 14 residues. V was clipped by 2 bases and J by 4 bases; unmatched bases: 6.

This clone appeared a few times. V is TRBV6-1 and J is TRBJ1-3; D not certain. This CDR3 spans 15 amino acids. Trimming removed 0 bases from V and 1 base from J, with 7 bases in between. Germline CDR1 reads MNHNS; CDR2 reads SASEGT. Here the CDR3 DNA reads TGTGCCAGCAGTGAAGCCGAGGGATCTGGAAACACCATATATTTT. Residues: CASSEAEGSGNTIYF.

V gene TRBV5-4 combines with J gene TRBJ2-3; D is ambiguous. This CDR3 spans 16 amino acids. The germline CDR1 and CDR2 sequences are SGHNT and YYREEE (reference sequence). The ends were cut back, 5 bases at V and 0 bases at J, with 16 bases in the middle. The CDR3 region is CASSIWHSRSTDTQYF. DNA for the CDR3: TGTGCCAGCAGTATCTGGCACTCGAGGAGCACAGATACGCAGTATTTT.

The chain's CDR3 is CASSPQGGVTEAFF. CDR3 bases: TGTGCCAGCAGTCCTCAGGGGGGAGTCACTGAAGCTTTCTTT. This chain connects TRBV28 to TRBJ1-1, with 7 bases that match TRBD1. V lost 5 bases to trimming and J lost 4 bases; unmatched junction nucleotides: 7. CDR1 is MDHEN, CDR2 SYDVKM, per germline. The CDR3 spans 14 residues.

The chain employs TRBV28 and TRBJ1-1; TRBD1 agrees at 10 bases. Germline V gene data show CDR1 as MDHEN and CDR2 as SYDVKM. CDR3 length: 15 amino acids. With V trimmed by 4 bases and J by 0 bases, 2 bases remained unmatched. CDR3 in DNA: TGTGCCAGCAGTTGGGGACAGGGGATGAACACTGAAGCTTTCTTT. Translated: CASSWGQGMNTEAFF.

A few counts support this clone. This sequence joins TRBV9 and TRBJ2-7; 8 nucleotides align to TRBD2. J lost 3 bases, V lost 4 bases, and 3 bases had no gene match. The germline gives CDR1 SGDLS, CDR2 YYNGEE. The CDR3 is made up of 13 amino acids. The CDR3: CASSQRESYEQYF. The CDR3 DNA reads as TGTGCCAGCAGCCAGCGGGAGAGCTACGAGCAGTACTTC. The full variable domain, in which reference TRBV9 and TRBJ2-7 provide the parts outside the CDR3, is DSGVTQTPKHLITATGQRVTLRCSPRSGDLSVYWYQQSLDQGLQFLIQYYNGEERAKGNILERFSAQQFPDLHSELNLSSLELGDSALYFCASSQRESYEQYFGPGTRLTVT.

The gene calls are TRBV29-1 and TRBJ2-1, with 9 nucleotides matching TRBD2. The CDR3 totals 14 residues. The trim removed 4 bases at V and 7 bases at J, leaving 8 bases unmatched. From germline, CDR1 is SQVTM and CDR2 ANQGSEA. The CDR3 DNA is TGCAGCGTTGGTAGCGGGAGTCTTTGGAATGAGCAGTTCTTC. As protein: CSVGSGSLWNEQFF.

The rearrangement joins TRBV9 to TRBJ2-1, with 9 positions matching TRBD2. Looked up from germline, CDR1 is SGDLS and CDR2 is YYNGEE. Germline trimming cut 4 bases from V and 10 bases from J; bases unmatched to any gene: 9. The CDR3 totals 14 residues. CDR3 residues: CASSPRGLAGEQFF. The CDR3 coding sequence is TGTGCCAGCAGCCCCAGAGGGCTAGCGGGGGAGCAGTTCTTC.

The V and J genes are TRBV28 and TRBJ1-1; possibly TRBD1 for D (5 bases). V gave up 1 base and J gave up 8 bases, with 11 bases separating them. The germline V gene has CDR1 MDHEN and CDR2 SYDVKM. This CDR3 spans 13 amino acids. CDR3 nucleotide sequence: TGTGCCAGCAGTTTATACTCGGGGGTGGAAGCTTTCTTT. This sequence encodes CASSLYSGVEAFF.

V usage is TRBV6-5 and J usage is TRBJ2-1, with no clear D. This CDR3 has 15 residues. The V gene's germline CDR1 is MNHEY and CDR2 SVGAGI. Trimming pared 3 bases from V and 6 bases from J, leaving 15 bases between. For the CDR3, the DNA is TGTGCCAGCAGTTATCTCGGGTTCTCCCCCAATGAGCAGTTCTTC. Protein: CASSYLGFSPNEQFF.

The chain employs TRBV7-9 and TRBJ2-2, with a possible D match to TRBD1 (6 bases). V dropped 0 bases and J dropped 2 bases, with 10 bases sitting between them. CDR3 length: 16 residues. Germline loops: CDR1 SEHNR, CDR2 FQNEAQ (reference sequence). The CDR3 region has the DNA TGTGCCAGCAGCTTAGCCGGGACAAGTAACACCGGGGAGCTGTTTTTT. It translates to CASSLAGTSNTGELFF.

This clone showed up just a few times. The chain combines TRBV19 with TRBJ1-2, with 8 bases identical to TRBD1. This CDR3 is 13 amino acids long. Unmatched junction bases numbered 11, after V lost 4 bases and J lost 13 bases. Germline-derived CDR1 and CDR2 are LNHDA and SQIVND (reference sequence). DNA of the CDR3: TGTGCCAGTAGTAACCGGGACAGGTTAACAGGCACCTTC. Residues: CASSNRDRLTGTF.